The rows below give T cell receptor beta chains drawn from one sample of a study of blood T cell repertoires in COVID-19. Here immunoSEQ multiplex PCR was the method, and the copy in TCRdb shows in-frame clones only, minus some. Of 40,000 to 60,000 clones listed, 80% to 90% were seen once; the top ten hold approximately 7.6%. The sequenced material came from peripheral blood. These receptors originate from a human donor in a cohort sampled during active COVID-19. The CDR3 runs from the conserved cysteine through the conserved F or W. The size field is filled for only some rows; it gives once, few, many or a size class.

TRBJ1-1 . TRBV4-3 CASCPTVSLAHEAFF
TRBJ2-1 . TRBV11-3 CASSSRTTSYNEQFF
TRBJ2-3 . TRBV5-1 CATQVAQGTDTQYF
TRBJ2-3 . TRBV19 CASKHEGTDTQYF
TRBJ1-1 . TRBV27 CASSPLDRTFTEAFF
TRBJ2-5 . TRBV7-2 CASSKAGTGNPETQYF
TRBJ1-1 . TRBV12-3/TRBV12-4 CASSSRQPEAFF
TRBJ1-5 once TRBV12-3/TRBV12-4 CASRQGGDQPQHF
TRBJ1-5 few TRBV7-9 CASSPLAGKGQPQHF
TRBJ2-3 . TRBV14 CASSQAGGRTDTQYF
TRBJ1-2 . TRBV2 CASNPGRGYGYTF
TRBJ2-5 . TRBV29-1 CSVAPASGEETQYF
TRBJ2-3 . TRBV3-1/TRBV3-2 CASSPDRAADTQYF
TRBJ1-1 . TRBV5-1 CASSSTGAPEAFF
TRBJ2-5 . TRBV9 CASSLGLAGGETQYF
TRBJ2-5 . TRBV5-1 CASSFGTSGPQETQYF
TRBJ2-7 . TRBV7-9 CASSIVGGLAGDEQYF
TRBJ1-1 . TRBV2 CASRESGRTEAFF
TRBJ2-5 . TRBV7-9 CASSLDFAGGETQYF
TRBJ2-5 . TRBV5-4 CASSPQTGGGETQYF
TRBJ1-2 once TRBV6-5 CASSSQTRGYTF
TRBJ1-3 few TRBV2 CASRPGTGAGNTIYF
TRBJ1-1 . TRBV5-8 CASILIGTANTEAFF
TRBJ2-1 . TRBV24-1 CATSDSQGSGIFNEQFF
TRBJ1-1 . TRBV3-1/TRBV3-2 CASSQEGRVAEAFF
TRBJ1-1 . TRBV30 CAWSVGVNTEAFF
TRBJ1-5 few TRBV28 CASSREGHSNQPQHF
TRBJ1-5 . TRBV19 CASAPGHPHQPQHF
TRBJ1-1 . TRBV18 CASSLAGTGDTEAFF
TRBJ2-6 . TRBV5-1 CASSAGDGANVLTF
TRBJ2-7 . TRBV3-1/TRBV3-2 CASSQGSAGAPYEQYF
TRBJ1-1 few TRBV6-2/TRBV6-3 CASSSGQENTEAFF
TRBJ2-2 . TRBV9 CASSSHRGGYTGELFF
TRBJ2-7 . TRBV19 CASTSPGQGANEQYF
TRBJ1-2 . TRBV19 CASTRQAGANYGYTF
TRBJ1-1 once TRBV23-1 CASSLAGTGTEAFF
TRBJ2-7 . TRBV23-1 CASSQSRTMSSYEQYF
TRBJ2-5 . TRBV19 CASSTTGGKETQYF
TRBJ2-3 . TRBV29-1 CSVEFRTDTQYF
TRBJ2-7 . TRBV12-3/TRBV12-4 CASSSRQGNEQYF
TRBJ2-1 . TRBV7-8 CASSLGQGYNEQFF
TRBJ1-1 . TRBV5-1 CASSKETGARNTEAFF